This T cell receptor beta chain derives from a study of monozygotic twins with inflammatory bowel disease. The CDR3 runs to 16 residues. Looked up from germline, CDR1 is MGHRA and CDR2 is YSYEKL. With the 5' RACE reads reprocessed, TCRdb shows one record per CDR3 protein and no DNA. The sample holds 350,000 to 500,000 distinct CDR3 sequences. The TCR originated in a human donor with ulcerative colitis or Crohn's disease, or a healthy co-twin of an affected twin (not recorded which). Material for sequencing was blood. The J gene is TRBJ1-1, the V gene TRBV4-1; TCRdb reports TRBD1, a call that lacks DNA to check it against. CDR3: CASSQAGSGRNTEAFF.